These 24 T cell receptor beta chains came from one sample sequenced in a study of OX40 agonist ivuxolimab in advanced cancers. Clones were read by immunoSEQ multiplex PCR, and TCRdb kept only the in-frame ones, dropping some. The sample holds roughly 20,000 clones, approximately 83% seen once. The sample consisted of CD4+ or CD8+ T cells sorted from blood, taken in a trial of the OX40 agonist ivuxolimab. The receptor source for this set is an adult with an advanced solid tumor such as melanoma, head and neck, liver or kidney cancer.

The V and J genes are TRBV14 and TRBJ2-5; 8 nucleotides line up with TRBD1. J was trimmed by 5 bases and V by 3 bases; bases with no gene match: 11. Germline CDR1 reads SGHDN; CDR2 reads FVKESK. CDR3 length equals 16 residues. The CDR3 here is CASSHLSRGRGETQYF. CDR3 coding DNA: TGTGCCAGCAGCCACCTGAGCAGGGGGCGAGGGGAGACCCAGTACTTC.

The rearrangement joins TRBV19 to TRBJ2-2, with D tentatively TRBD1 (6 bases). CDR3 length equals 16 residues. The ends were cut back, 4 bases at V and 3 bases at J, with 15 bases in the middle. Germline-derived CDR1 and CDR2 are LNHDA and SQIVND (reference sequence). This CDR3 reads CASSRGQVGDTGELFF. The CDR3 nucleotides are TGTGCCAGTAGTAGGGGGCAGGTAGGAGACACCGGGGAGCTGTTTTTT.

This clone was recorded a few times. The chain combines TRBV20-1 with TRBJ1-1; D is ambiguous. The germline V and J ends were trimmed by 0 bases and 11 bases, with 10 bases remaining between them. The CDR3 sequence is 11 residues long. The V gene's germline CDR1 is DFQATT and CDR2 SNEGSKA (reference sequence). This CDR3 is CSARDEAVAFF. CDR3 DNA: TGCAGTGCTAGAGATGAGGCAGTTGCTTTCTTT.

The CDR3 bases are TGTGCCAGCAGTCCTACAGGGATTGGTGCTGGAAACACCATATATTTT. Translation: CASSPTGIGAGNTIYF. V gene TRBV27 combines with J gene TRBJ1-3; perhaps TRBD1 as D (6 bases). Trimming pared 5 bases from V and 2 bases from J, leaving 16 bases between. The V gene's germline CDR1 is MNHEY and CDR2 SMNVEV (reference sequence). The CDR3 extends over 16 amino acids.

V and J are TRBV2 and TRBJ2-3; D is unresolved. This CDR3 has 12 residues. Germline CDR1 reads SNHLY; CDR2 reads FYNNEI. V was cut by 8 bases and J by 0 bases, with 6 bases left in between. This CDR3 reads CASLLSTDTQYF. The CDR3 nucleotides read TGTGCCAGCCTTTTAAGCACAGATACGCAGTATTTT.

The chain uses TRBV19 and TRBJ1-3, with D possibly matching TRBD1 (5 bases). Germline CDR1 LNHDA, CDR2 SQIVND (reference sequence). CDR3 length: 16 residues. V lost 2 bases and J 0 bases, leaving 11 bases between the germline ends. The CDR3 bases are TGTGCCAGTAGTATAACGGGGACGAGCTCTGGAAACACCATATATTTT. Encoded protein: CASSITGTSSGNTIYF.

This clone was detected only once. The chain uses TRBV9 and TRBJ1-3; TRBD1 is a possible D gene (5 bases). This CDR3 is 16 amino acids long. Trimming removed 6 bases from V and 0 bases from J, with 16 bases in between. From germline, CDR1 is SGDLS and CDR2 YYNGEE. This chain's CDR3 is CASNPHPTDSGNTIYF. The CDR3 coding sequence is TGTGCCAGCAACCCGCATCCGACAGACTCTGGAAACACCATATATTTT.

This sequence joins TRBV7-3 and TRBJ2-1, with 7 bases matching TRBD2. The V gene's germline CDR1 is SGHTA and CDR2 FQGTGA. The CDR3 sequence is 16 residues long. V gave up 0 bases and J gave up 5 bases; unmatched junction bases: 7. The CDR3 loop is CASSLTGSGAHNEQFF. DNA for the CDR3: TGTGCCAGCAGCTTAACGGGCAGCGGGGCTCACAATGAGCAGTTCTTC.

The chain combines TRBV5-1 with TRBJ2-5, with TRBD1 as a possible D gene (5 bases). Trimming took off 4 bases at V and 5 bases at J, with 18 bases between the two ends. Germline V gives CDR1 SGHRS, CDR2 YFSETQ. CDR3 length: 15 residues. CDR3: CASSRIQGARETQYF. As DNA, the CDR3 is TGCGCCAGCAGCCGAATACAAGGGGCGCGGGAGACCCAGTACTTC.

The V and J genes are TRBV30 and TRBJ2-1; D may be TRBD1 (5 bases). The V end lost 2 bases, the J end lost 2 bases, and 10 bases lay between the germline ends. The CDR3 is 14 residues long. The germline gives CDR1 GTSNPN, CDR2 SVGIG (reference sequence). The CDR3 DNA reads as TGTGCCTGGAGTATGTGGGGCCCCTACAATGAGCAGTTCTTC. As protein: CAWSMWGPYNEQFF. Drawing the rest from reference TRBV30 and TRBJ2-1, the complete variable domain is SQTIHQWPATLVQPVGSPLSLECTVEGTSNPNLYWYRQAAGRGLQLLFYSVGIGQISSEVPQNLSASRPQDRQFILSSKKLLLSDSGFYLCAWSMWGPYNEQFFGPGTRLTVL.

This rearrangement joins TRBV11-2 to TRBJ2-5; the D call may be TRBD1 or TRBD2 (6 bases each). Germline CDR1 is SGHAT and CDR2 is FQNNGV. Deletions cut 5 bases from V and 6 bases from J, with 16 bases between. The CDR3 sequence is 14 residues long. The chain's CDR3 is CASSRVQGRQTQYF. The DNA of the CDR3 is TGTGCCAGCAGCCGAGTGCAGGGGAGGCAGACCCAGTACTTC.

The count of this clone is one. This chain links TRBV30 with TRBJ1-2, with TRBD1 identical over 9 bases. Germline V CDR1 and CDR2: GTSNPN, SVGIG (reference sequence). V trimming: 7 bases; J trimming: 4 bases; junction bases outside the gene matches: 4. The CDR3 is 12 residues long. The CDR3 protein is CAYRTGAYGYTF. The CDR3 coding sequence is TGTGCCTACAGGACAGGGGCCTATGGCTACACCTTC.

The chain employs TRBV28 and TRBJ1-3; 12 bases fit TRBD1. Germline V CDR1 and CDR2: MDHEN, SYDVKM. V shed 6 bases, J shed 7 bases, and the junction held 7 bases outside the gene matches. The CDR3 covers 15 residues. The CDR3 coding sequence is TGTGCCAGCAGATCCGGGACAGGGGGCTTGAACACCATATATTTT. It codes for CASRSGTGGLNTIYF.

In this sample, this clone turned up a few times. This sequence joins TRBV28 and TRBJ1-2; D perhaps matches TRBD1 (6 bases). CDR3 length: 15 amino acids. CDR1 and CDR2 (germline): MDHEN, SYDVKM. The V end was cut by 1 base, the J end by 0 bases, with 9 bases between. Written as DNA, the CDR3 is TGTGCCAGCAGTTTATACAGGGCAGCTAACTATGGCTACACCTTC. It is translated as CASSLYRAANYGYTF.

This clone is a singleton in its sample. V is TRBV6-1 and J is TRBJ1-5; D gene unclear. CDR1 is MNHNS, CDR2 SASEGT, per germline. The CDR3 consists of 17 residues. Trimming took off 2 bases at V and 2 bases at J, with 16 bases between the two ends. In DNA, the CDR3 is TGTGCCAGCAGTGAAACCTCCCGGCAGGCCGGCAATCAGCCCCAGCATTTT. It codes for CASSETSRQAGNQPQHF.

The genes are TRBV10-2 and TRBJ2-5; 7 nucleotides match TRBD2. V shed 3 bases, J shed 6 bases, and the junction held 4 bases outside the gene matches. Germline V gene data show CDR1 as WSHSY and CDR2 as SAAADI. The CDR3 runs 13 residues. The CDR3, as DNA: TGCGCCAGCAGTGATGAGGGAGGGCAGACCCAGTACTTC. It encodes CASSDEGGQTQYF.

The V call is TRBV5-8, the J call TRBJ1-1, with D unclear. V lost 4 bases and J 4 bases, leaving 11 bases between the germline ends. CDR3 length: 13 amino acids. CDR1 is SGHTS and CDR2 is YDEGEE in the germline V gene. The DNA of the CDR3 is TGTGCCAGCAGCCGTTTCCGGGGCACTGAAGCTTTCTTT. Amino acid sequence: CASSRFRGTEAFF.

CDR3 DNA sequence: TGTGCCAGCAGCTTAGGGCATACCAATTCACCCCTCCACTTT. Translation gives CASSLGHTNSPLHF. The chain has TRBV7-2 and TRBJ1-6; D gene unclear. V lost 1 base and J 7 bases, leaving 8 bases between the germline ends. The CDR3 runs 14 residues. Germline lookup yields CDR1 SGHTA and CDR2 FQGNSA.

V is TRBV14 and J is TRBJ2-3; 7 nucleotides agree with TRBD2. Germline loops: CDR1 SGHDN, CDR2 FVKESK. The CDR3 runs 16 residues. V lost 2 bases to trimming and J lost 4 bases; unmatched junction nucleotides: 9. CDR3 in DNA: TGTGCCAGCAGCCAATTCCGGGACTACGTGGCAGATACGCAGTATTTT. It codes for CASSQFRDYVADTQYF.

This clone was recorded only once. V usage is TRBV6-1 and J usage is TRBJ2-5; 11 bases align to TRBD1. Germline loops: CDR1 MNHNS, CDR2 SASEGT. Germline trimming cut 5 bases from V and 0 bases from J; bases unmatched to any gene: 2. The CDR3 is made up of 15 amino acids. CDR3 sequence (DNA): TGTGCCAGCAGTTGGGACAGGGGGTACCAAGAGACCCAGTACTTC. Its translation: CASSWDRGYQETQYF.

CDR3 amino acids: CASSVGLGAGGDEQFF. The CDR3 DNA reads TGTGCCAGCAGCGTAGGGTTAGGGGCCGGGGGGGATGAGCAGTTCTTC. The chain carries TRBV9 and TRBJ2-1, with 8 bases fitting TRBD2. The CDR3 spans 16 residues. J gave up 8 bases and V 0 bases, and 10 bases lay outside the gene matches. CDR1 and CDR2 (germline): SGDLS, YYNGEE. Filled out from reference TRBV9 and TRBJ2-1, the complete variable domain reads DSGVTQTPKHLITATGQRVTLRCSPRSGDLSVYWYQQSLDQGLQFLIQYYNGEERAKGNILERFSAQQFPDLHSELNLSSLELGDSALYFCASSVGLGAGGDEQFFGPGTRLTVL.

The rearrangement uses TRBV6-5 and TRBJ2-1; D uncertain. Trimming took off 0 bases at V and 3 bases at J, with 9 bases between the two ends. The CDR3 runs 15 residues. The germline V gene has CDR1 MNHEY and CDR2 SVGAGI. CDR3 bases: TGTGCCAGCAGTTACTCGGAGAGCCGCTACAATGAGCAGTTCTTC. It encodes CASSYSESRYNEQFF.

The chain joins TRBV5-1 to TRBJ2-3; the D gene is possibly TRBD1 (6 bases). The CDR3 has 15 residues. CDR1 and CDR2 from the germline V gene are SGHRS and YFSETQ. The ends were cut back, 9 bases at V and 0 bases at J, with 17 bases in the middle. Here the CDR3 DNA reads TGCGCCACCTTCCCGAGGGACACCAGCACAGATACGCAGTATTTT. Amino acids: CATFPRDTSTDTQYF.

This chain uses TRBV9 with TRBJ2-5; 8 bases map to TRBD2. This CDR3 spans 15 amino acids. The ends lost 6 bases at V and 3 bases at J; junction bases unmatched: 10. The germline gives CDR1 SGDLS, CDR2 YYNGEE. CDR3 sequence: CASNPAGGFEETQYF. The CDR3 DNA follows: TGTGCCAGCAACCCGGCGGGGGGATTTGAAGAGACCCAGTACTTC.